This T cell receptor beta chain came from a study of control samples from healthy donors and cancer patients. Some clones are missing from TCRdb's copy, which holds only in-frame ones; the method was immunoSEQ multiplex PCR. This table has about 89,000 clones, about 84% appearing once. The V gene's germline CDR1 is SGHTA and CDR2 FQGNSA. Trimming cost V 1 base and J 2 bases, with 9 bases left between them. This CDR3 has 14 amino acids. The sample comprised blood. This chain links TRBV7-2 with TRBJ2-7, with D unclear. This TCR was sampled from a woman in her 40s in good health. Here the CDR3 DNA reads TGTGCCAGCAGCTTAGATCCAGAACCCTACGAGCAGTACTTC. It specifies CASSLDPEPYEQYF.